This TCR beta chain emerged from a study of blood T cell repertoires in COVID-19. Everyone who took part was roughly 18 to 89 years old, and they came from about two dozen US areas. Libraries were prepared by immunoSEQ multiplex PCR; TCRdb keeps only in-frame clonotypes and omits some of them. Of roughly 250,000 clones in the sample, roughly 88% were seen once. Sequencing was carried out using PBMCs or T cells enriched from blood (not recorded which). The TCR originated in a woman aged 40 to 50 with acute COVID-19.

The CDR3 loop reads CASSLGLNHDTQYF. The CDR3 DNA is TGTGCCAGCAGCTTAGGACTAAACCACGATACGCAGTATTTT. The chain has TRBV11-3 and TRBJ2-3; the D gene is possibly TRBD2 (5 bases). CDR3 length equals 14 residues. V dropped 1 base and J dropped 6 bases, with 11 bases sitting between them. Germline CDR1 SGHNT, CDR2 YENEEA.